Sequencing of this TCR beta chain was carried out in a study of regulatory T cells in long-lasting Graves disease. Study results and limitations: The TCR repertoire of persistent Graves' patients was less diverse than that of newly diagnosed ones. Patients with persistent disease showed a bias toward TRBV28, TRBJ1-2 and TRBJ2-5.

Comment on this clonotype: Its antigen is unknown.

Regarding time point: persistent/refractory GD, antithyroid drugs over 5 years with positive TRAb. With RNA extracted from PBMCs as input, the TCR library was made. Investigators prepared the TCR beta libraries by applying iRepertoire HTBI primers and Arm-PCR of CDR3 regions. TCRdb re-analysed the multiplex PCR reads in MiXCR, keeping a single row per CDR3 protein. Here the sample spans 400,000 to 500,000 distinct CDR3 sequences, approximately 22% being singletons. The CDR3 is 16 amino acids. Germline CDR1 LGHNA, CDR2 YSLEER. V was trimmed by 0 bases and J by 2 bases, leaving 8 bases between them. This specimen was peripheral blood mononuclear cells (PBMCs), taken when the disease was refractory, from a patient treated with antithyroid drugs. The clonotype comes from a female donor with Graves disease. The rearrangement joins TRBV4-3 to TRBJ2-6; the D call may be TRBD1 or TRBD2 (6 bases each). CDR3 coding DNA: TGCGCCAGCAGCCAAGAAGGGGGGACTGGGGCCAACGTCCTGACTTTC. Residues: CASSQEGGTGANVLTF.